These 6 T cell receptor beta chains came from one sample sequenced in a study of CD8+ T cells in alopecia areata. Extracted RNA was reverse transcribed, and the resulting cDNA served as sequencing template. The method was immunoSEQ multiplex PCR; TCRdb's version includes in-frame clones alone and lacks a portion of them. The sample lists some 100,000 clones, roughly three fifths occurring once. The treatment is: oral pan-JAK inhibitor, 5-10 mg twice daily. The sample was CD8+ T cells sorted from blood, taken at approximately week 56, from a patient treated with tofacitinib. The receptors originated from a human donor with alopecia areata.

The V call is TRBV7-3, the J call TRBJ2-5; D unclear. The V gene's germline CDR1 is SGHTA and CDR2 FQGTGA. The V end lost 5 bases, the J end lost 1 base, and 8 bases lay between the germline ends. The CDR3 runs 13 residues. DNA for the CDR3: TGTGCCAGCAGCCCACGCCTCCAAGAGACCCAGTACTTC. Its protein is CASSPRLQETQYF.

The chain uses TRBV7-6 and TRBJ2-7; maybe TRBD2 (6 bases). The CDR3 sequence is 15 residues long. V was clipped by 0 bases and J by 3 bases, with 12 bases between them. Germline loops: CDR1 SGHVS, CDR2 FNYEAQ. DNA of the CDR3: TGTGCCAGCAGCTTAGCTGGGCGGGGCCTCTACGAGCAGTACTTC. It codes for CASSLAGRGLYEQYF.

The CDR3 DNA reads TGTGCCAGCAGCCTCGGACAGTATAATTCACCCCTCCACTTT. This encodes CASSLGQYNSPLHF. The chain combines TRBV9 with TRBJ1-6, with D tentatively TRBD1 (6 bases). The V end lost 4 bases, the J end lost 4 bases, and 9 bases lay between the germline ends. The CDR3 is 14 residues long. The germline CDR1 and CDR2 sequences are SGDLS and YYNGEE.

This sequence joins TRBV29-1 and TRBJ1-3, with D perhaps TRBD1 (5 bases). V shed 3 bases and J shed 0 bases, with 6 bases lying between them. Germline V lookup: CDR1 SQVTM, CDR2 ANQGSEA. The CDR3 loop spans 13 amino acids. CDR3 sequence (DNA): TGCAGCGTTGATACAGGCTCTGGAAACACCATATATTTT. Protein: CSVDTGSGNTIYF. The entire variable domain, with the rest obtained from reference TRBV29-1 and TRBJ1-3, is as follows: SAVISQKPSRDICQRGTSLTIQCQVDSQVTMMFWYRQQPGQSLTLIATANQGSEATYESGFVIDKFPISRPNLTFSTLTVSNMSPEDSSIYLCSVDTGSGNTIYFGEGSWLTVV.

The V and J genes are TRBV30 and TRBJ2-5, with TRBD2 identical over 12 bases. There are 16 residues in the CDR3. V lost 4 bases, J lost 2 bases, and 8 bases stayed unmatched. Germline V CDR1 and CDR2: GTSNPN, SVGIG (reference sequence). CDR3 bases: TGTGCCTGGACGAGTGAAACTAGCGGGGGGCAAGAGACCCAGTACTTC. Amino acids: CAWTSETSGGQETQYF.

The chain recombines TRBV5-1 with TRBJ2-7; no clear D gene. Germline lookup yields CDR1 SGHRS and CDR2 YFSETQ. This CDR3 contains 12 residues. V was shortened by 0 bases and J by 1 base, with 2 bases between the two germline ends. CDR3 in amino acids: CASSLVSYEQYF. As DNA, the CDR3 is TGCGCCAGCAGCTTGGTATCCTACGAGCAGTACTTC.